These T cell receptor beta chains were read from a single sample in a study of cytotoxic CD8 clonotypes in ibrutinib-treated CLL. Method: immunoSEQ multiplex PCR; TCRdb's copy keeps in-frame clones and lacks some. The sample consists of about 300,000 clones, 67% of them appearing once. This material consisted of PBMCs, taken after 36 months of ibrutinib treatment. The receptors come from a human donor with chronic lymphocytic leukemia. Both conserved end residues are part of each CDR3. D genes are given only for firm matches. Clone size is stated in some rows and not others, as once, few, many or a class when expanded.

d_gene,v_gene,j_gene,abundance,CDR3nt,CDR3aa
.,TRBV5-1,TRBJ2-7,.,TGCGCCAGCAGCCCGGATATAAATAGCGGACTTTCCTACGAGCAGTACTTC,CASSPDINSGLSYEQYF
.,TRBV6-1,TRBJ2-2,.,TGTGCCAGCAGGGGACGGACTAACACCGGGGAGCTGTTTTTT,CASRGRTNTGELFF
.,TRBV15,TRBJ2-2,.,TGTGCCACCAGCACCCGAAGGTGGTCCCGAGGGCCCGGGGAGCTGTTTTTT,CATSTRRWSRGPGELFF
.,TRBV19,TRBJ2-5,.,TGTGCCAGTAGTAAAACTAGGGGAGAGACCCAGTACTTC,CASSKTRGETQYF
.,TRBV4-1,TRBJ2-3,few,TGCGCCAGCAGCCAAGGGTCGTCAATTCGAACAGATACGCAGTATTTT,CASSQGSSIRTDTQYF
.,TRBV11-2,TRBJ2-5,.,TGTGCCAGCAGCTTATACAGTCAAGAGACCCAGTACTTC,CASSLYSQETQYF
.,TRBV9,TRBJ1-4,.,TGTGCCAGCAGCGTTAGGCAATGGGGAGCTAATGAAAAACTGTTTTTT,CASSVRQWGANEKLFF
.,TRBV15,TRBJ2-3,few,TGTGCCACCAGCAGAGATCTGGCCAACACAGATACGCAGTATTTT,CATSRDLANTDTQYF
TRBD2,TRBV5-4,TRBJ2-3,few,TGTGCCAGCAGCCAGCGGGACGGCACAGATACGCAGTATTTT,CASSQRDGTDTQYF
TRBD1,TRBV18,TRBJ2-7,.,TGTGCCAGCTCACCGGGACAGCCGAGCTCCTACGAGCAGTACTTC,CASSPGQPSSYEQYF
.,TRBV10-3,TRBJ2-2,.,TGTGCCATCAGTGAGTCTCAGGCGAACACCGGGGAGCTGTTTTTT,CAISESQANTGELFF
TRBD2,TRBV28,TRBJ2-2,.,TGTGCCAGCAGGAGGAGGGGAGGGACGACGGCCTACACCGGGGAGCTGTTTTTT,CASRRRGGTTAYTGELFF
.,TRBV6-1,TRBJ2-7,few,TGTGCCAGCCGTCACAGGTCCTACGAGCAGTACTTC,CASRHRSYEQYF
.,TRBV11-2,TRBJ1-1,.,TGTGCCAGCATCCTTCGGAGCGGATTGAACACTGAAGCTTTCTTT,CASILRSGLNTEAFF
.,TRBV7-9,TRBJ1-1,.,TGTGCCAGCAGCTTTCACGGGACCTCGGGCACTGAAGCTTTCTTT,CASSFHGTSGTEAFF
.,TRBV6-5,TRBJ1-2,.,TGTGCCAGCAGTTCCGGGTCCTGGGGAGGCTACACCTTC,CASSSGSWGGYTF
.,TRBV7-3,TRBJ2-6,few,TGTGCCAGCGGGAATGGGGCCTCTGGGGCCAACGTCCTGACTTTC,CASGNGASGANVLTF